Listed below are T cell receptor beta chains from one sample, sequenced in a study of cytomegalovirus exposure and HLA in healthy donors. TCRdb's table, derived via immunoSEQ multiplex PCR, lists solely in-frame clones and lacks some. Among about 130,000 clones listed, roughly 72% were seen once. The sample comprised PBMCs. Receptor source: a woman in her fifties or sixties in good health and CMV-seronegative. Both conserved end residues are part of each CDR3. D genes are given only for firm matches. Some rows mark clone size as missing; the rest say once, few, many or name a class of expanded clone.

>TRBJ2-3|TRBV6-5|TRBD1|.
CASGTGATDTQYF
TGTGCCAGCGGGACAGGGGCGACAGATACGCAGTATTTT
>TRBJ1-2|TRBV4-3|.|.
CASSQDRAGAYGYTF
TGCGCCAGCAGCCAAGATCGGGCAGGGGCCTATGGCTACACCTTC
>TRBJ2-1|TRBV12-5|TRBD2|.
CASGRIRGGSIAGWGSDEQFF
TGTGCTAGTGGCCGGATTCGGGGGGGGTCTATAGCGGGATGGGGCTCCGATGAGCAGTTCTTC
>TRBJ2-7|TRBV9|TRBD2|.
CASSVEPGRNHEQYF
TGTGCCAGCAGCGTAGAACCCGGGAGGAACCACGAGCAGTACTTC
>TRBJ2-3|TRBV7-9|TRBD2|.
CASSPASGRRTDTQYF
TGTGCCAGCAGCCCGGCCAGCGGGAGGAGGACAGATACGCAGTATTTT
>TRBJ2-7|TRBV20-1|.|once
CSAGSSYEQYF
TGCAGTGCCGGTAGTAGTTACGAGCAGTACTTC
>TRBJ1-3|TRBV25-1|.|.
CASSDSIGRSGNTIYF
TGTGCCAGCAGTGATTCCATTGGGCGCTCTGGAAACACCATATATTTT
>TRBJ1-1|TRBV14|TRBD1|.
CASSQERSRTGAEAFF
TGTGCCAGCAGCCAAGAACGATCCCGAACAGGGGCTGAAGCTTTCTTT
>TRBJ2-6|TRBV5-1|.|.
CASSLGTGSGANVLTF
TGCGCCAGCAGCTTGGGCACAGGGTCTGGGGCCAACGTCCTGACTTTC
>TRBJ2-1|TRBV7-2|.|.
CASSSSGGGGGHEQFF
TGTGCCAGCAGCTCTTCGGGTGGAGGAGGGGGCCATGAGCAGTTCTTC
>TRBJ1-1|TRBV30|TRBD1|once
CAWSVQGRAVAFF
TGTGCCTGGAGTGTACAGGGGCGGGCGGTGGCTTTCTTT
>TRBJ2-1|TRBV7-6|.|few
CASSDSGVYNEQFF
TGTGCCAGCTCGGATAGCGGAGTTTACAATGAGCAGTTCTTC
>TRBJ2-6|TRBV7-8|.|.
CASSSYRTGANVLTF
TGTGCCAGCAGCTCCTACAGGACTGGGGCCAACGTCCTGACTTTC
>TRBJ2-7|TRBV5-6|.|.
CASRRWGPGYEQYF
TGTGCCAGCAGAAGGTGGGGGCCGGGCTACGAGCAGTACTTC
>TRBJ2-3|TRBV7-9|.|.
CASSLGAGEWTDTQYF
TGTGCCAGCAGCTTAGGGGCAGGGGAATGGACAGATACGCAGTATTTT
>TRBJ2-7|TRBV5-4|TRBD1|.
CASSPKTGTDYEQYF
TGTGCCAGCAGCCCAAAGACCGGGACAGACTACGAGCAGTACTTC
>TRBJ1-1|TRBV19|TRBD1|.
CASSSWTGTNTEAFF
TGTGCCAGTAGTTCGTGGACAGGGACTAACACTGAAGCTTTCTTT
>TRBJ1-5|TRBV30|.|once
CAWSPGGVAQYSNQPQHF
TGTGCCTGGAGTCCAGGAGGGGTAGCTCAATATAGCAATCAGCCCCAGCATTTT
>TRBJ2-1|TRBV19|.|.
CASSTISRGSSYNEQFF
TGTGCCAGTAGTACTATCTCCCGGGGTAGCTCCTACAATGAGCAGTTCTTC
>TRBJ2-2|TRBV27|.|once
CASSPPRGGSDTGELFF
TGTGCCAGCAGTCCCCCCCGAGGAGGCTCAGACACCGGGGAGCTGTTTTTT
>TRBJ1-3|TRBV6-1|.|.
CASSVISGNTIYF
TGTGCCAGCAGTGTAATCTCTGGAAACACCATATATTTT
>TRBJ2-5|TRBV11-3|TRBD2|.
CASSLGASGNQETQYF
TGTGCCAGCAGCTTAGGGGCTAGCGGGAACCAAGAGACCCAGTACTTC
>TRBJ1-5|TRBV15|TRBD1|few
CATSRGTGVGQPQNF
TGTGCCACCAGCAGAGGGACAGGGGTTGGTCAGCCCCAGAATTTT
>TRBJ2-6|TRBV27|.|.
CASSIVSGANVLTF
TGTGCCAGCAGCATAGTATCCGGGGCCAACGTCCTGACTTTC
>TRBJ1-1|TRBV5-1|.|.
CASSLASVVNTEAFF
TGCGCCAGCAGCTTGGCTTCGGTTGTGAACACTGAAGCTTTCTTT
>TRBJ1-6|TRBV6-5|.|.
CASSYSRGGNSPLHF
TGTGCCAGCAGTTACTCAAGGGGTGGGAATTCACCCCTCCACTTT
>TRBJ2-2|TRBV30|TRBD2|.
CAWSYPGGTGELFF
TGTGCCTGGAGTTATCCGGGGGGCACCGGGGAGCTGTTTTTT
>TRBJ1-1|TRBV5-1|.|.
CASSPKGFAPVLEAFF
TGCGCCAGCAGCCCTAAGGGGTTCGCCCCCGTGTTGGAAGCTTTCTTT
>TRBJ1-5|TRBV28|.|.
CASSLYGTPGQPQHF
TGTGCCAGCAGTTTATACGGGACACCCGGACAGCCCCAGCATTTT
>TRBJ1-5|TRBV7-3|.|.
CASSKRREQVSNQPQHF
TGTGCCAGCAGCAAAAGGAGGGAACAGGTTAGCAATCAGCCCCAGCATTTT
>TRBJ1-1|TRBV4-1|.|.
CASSSGPGEMTEAFF
TGCGCCAGCAGCTCTGGCCCGGGGGAGATGACTGAAGCTTTCTTT
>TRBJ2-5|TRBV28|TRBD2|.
CASSPGLAGVGETQYF
TGTGCCAGCAGTCCTGGACTAGCGGGAGTAGGGGAGACCCAGTACTTC
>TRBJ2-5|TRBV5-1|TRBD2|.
CASSQRTSGSLGGAQYF
TGCGCCAGCAGCCAACGGACTAGCGGGAGTCTCGGAGGGGCCCAGTACTTC
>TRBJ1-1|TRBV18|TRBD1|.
CASSPNRGRTEAFF
TGTGCCAGCTCACCGAACAGGGGTCGCACTGAAGCTTTCTTT
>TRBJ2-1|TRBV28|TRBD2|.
CAGGQRTGGTSASNEQFF
TGTGCCGGGGGGCAAAGAACTGGGGGGACTAGCGCATCCAATGAGCAGTTCTTC
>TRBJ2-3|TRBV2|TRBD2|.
CASSEGGRGDTQYF
TGTGCCAGCAGTGAGGGAGGGAGGGGAGATACGCAGTATTTT
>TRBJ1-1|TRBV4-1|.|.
CASSQALGTEAFF
TGCGCCAGCAGCCAGGCTCTCGGGACTGAAGCTTTCTTT
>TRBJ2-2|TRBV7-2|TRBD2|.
CASSTLTTSGSSTGELFF
TGTGCCAGCAGCACGCTTACCACTAGCGGGAGTTCCACCGGGGAGCTGTTTTTT
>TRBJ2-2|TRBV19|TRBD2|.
CASSIVLADTGELFF
TGTGCCAGTAGTATAGTACTAGCGGACACCGGGGAGCTGTTTTTT
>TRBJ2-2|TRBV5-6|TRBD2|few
CASSGSGMPGELFF
TGTGCCAGCAGCGGTAGCGGGATGCCCGGGGAGCTGTTTTTT